Below, 21 T cell receptor beta chains from the same sample are listed, as sequenced in a study of early T cells in non-severe SARS-CoV-2 infection. TCRdb ran MiXCR on the 5' RACE reads and lists one entry per CDR3 protein. The sample yields over 60,000 distinct CDR3 sequences, around 13% seen once. Sample: whole blood. Receptors were obtained from an adult who was a healthcare worker with PCR-confirmed SARS-CoV-2 infection or an uninfected control (not recorded which).

This rearrangement joins TRBV6-2 or TRBV6-3 to TRBJ1-2; no clear D gene. CDR1 MNHEY and CDR2 SVGEGT come from the germline V gene. Trimming pared 5 bases from V and 4 bases from J, leaving 8 bases between. The CDR3 is made up of 12 amino acids. In DNA form, the CDR3 reads TGTGCCAGCAGTGCTGAAAGCTATGGCTACACCTTC. Protein sequence: CASSAESYGYTF.

This clonotype was counted only a few times. V usage is TRBV7-9 and J usage is TRBJ2-1, with D possibly TRBD1 on 6 matching bases. Germline CDR1 reads SEHNR; CDR2 reads FQNEAQ (reference sequence). This CDR3 contains 16 residues. Deletions cut 4 bases from V and 0 bases from J, with 13 bases between. CDR3 region: CASSWTTDSSYNEQFF. CDR3 bases: TGTGCCAGCAGCTGGACGACGGACAGCTCCTACAATGAGCAGTTCTTC.

The V and J genes are TRBV6-5 and TRBJ2-7; D call uncertain. The germline CDR1 and CDR2 sequences are MNHEY and SVGAGI. The CDR3 extends over 12 amino acids. Trimming took off 4 bases at V and 1 base at J, with 5 bases between the two ends. The chain's CDR3 is CASSSGSYEQYF. For the CDR3, the DNA is TGTGCCAGCAGTTCGGGTTCCTACGAGCAGTACTTC.

This clonotype was detected many times. The rearrangement links TRBV7-9 to TRBJ2-7; D uncertain. The V gene's germline CDR1 is SEHNR and CDR2 FQNEAQ (reference sequence). The CDR3 totals 13 residues. V lost 6 bases and J lost 1, with 10 bases in between. The CDR3 here is CASRLASSYEQYF. DNA for the CDR3: TGTGCCAGCAGACTCGCCAGTTCCTACGAGCAGTACTTC.

This clonotype has a count of ten or more. This sequence joins TRBV28 and TRBJ1-2; 7 bases match TRBD1. Germline lookup yields CDR1 MDHEN and CDR2 SYDVKM. This CDR3 has 14 residues. The junction had 9 bases not matched to a gene; V was cut back by 7 bases and J by 4 bases. CDR3 residues: CASTSVDRTYGYTF. The CDR3 coding sequence is TGTGCCAGCACCTCAGTGGACAGGACCTATGGCTACACCTTC.

This clonotype was recorded at least ten times. This rearrangement joins TRBV7-2 to TRBJ2-4, with D uncertain. Germline lookup yields CDR1 SGHTA and CDR2 FQGNSA. The ends were cut back, 5 bases at V and 0 bases at J, with 14 bases in the middle. The CDR3 spans 16 residues. The CDR3, as DNA: TGTGCCAGCAGCCAAACCTCAGGCATAGCCAAAAACATTCAGTACTTC. Translated, it gives CASSQTSGIAKNIQYF.

This clonotype was observed many times. The chain recombines TRBV6-6 with TRBJ1-2; no reliable D call. The V end was cut by 2 bases, the J end by 3 bases, with 10 bases between. CDR1 is MNHNY and CDR2 is SVGAGI in the germline V gene (reference sequence). This CDR3 is 14 amino acids long. CDR3 in amino acids: CASSYGPTYYGYTF. The CDR3 DNA reads TGTGCCAGCAGTTACGGACCGACTTACTATGGCTACACCTTC.

This chain joins TRBV2 and TRBJ1-6, with D hard to call. Trimming shortened V by 2 bases and J by 5 bases, and 13 bases separated the two germline ends. Germline CDR1 is SNHLY and CDR2 is FYNNEI. The CDR3 is 16 residues long. The CDR3: CASSERWGADNSPLHF. CDR3 bases: TGTGCCAGCAGTGAACGTTGGGGAGCCGATAATTCACCCCTCCACTTT.

The rearrangement joins TRBV27 to TRBJ1-1, with D uncertain. Germline CDR1 MNHEY, CDR2 SMNVEV (reference sequence). V was pared by 3 bases and J by 0 bases, with 8 bases between. The CDR3 is made up of 14 amino acids. In DNA, the CDR3 is TGTGCCAGCAGTTTTGGGGATTTGAACACTGAAGCTTTCTTT. It translates to CASSFGDLNTEAFF.

This chain connects TRBV27 to TRBJ2-1; D is tentatively TRBD1 or TRBD2 (5 bases each). Trimming shortened V by 3 bases and J by 0 bases, and 9 bases separated the two germline ends. This CDR3 is 15 amino acids long. Germline lookup yields CDR1 MNHEY and CDR2 SMNVEV (reference sequence). CDR3 protein: CASSFQRGSYNEQFF. DNA of the CDR3: TGTGCCAGCAGTTTCCAGAGGGGCTCCTACAATGAGCAGTTCTTC.

This clonotype was counted between two and nine times. This chain uses TRBV2 with TRBJ2-7; 8 positions match TRBD1. The V gene end was trimmed by 6 bases and the J gene end by 6 bases; junction bases not matched to a gene: 4. Per germline, CDR1 SNHLY and CDR2 FYNNEI. CDR3 length: 12 amino acids. In DNA form, the CDR3 reads TGTGCCAGCAGGGACAGGGTCCTCGAGCAGTACTTC. This translates into CASRDRVLEQYF.

The table lists this clonotype with many counts. The V call is TRBV28, the J call TRBJ2-3, with D unresolved. The CDR3 consists of 14 residues. CDR1 and CDR2 from the germline V gene are MDHEN and SYDVKM. V lost 3 bases to trimming and J lost 6 bases, with 13 bases between them. The CDR3 loop is CASSLPPRRDTQYF. DNA for the CDR3: TGTGCCAGCAGTTTGCCCCCCCGGCGTGATACGCAGTATTTT.

This chain uses TRBV15 with TRBJ2-4, with 7 bases matching TRBD1. This CDR3 spans 13 amino acids. CDR1 is LNHNV, CDR2 YYDKDF, per germline (reference sequence). Trimming removed 5 bases from V and 6 bases from J; junction bases left unmatched: 4. The DNA of the CDR3 is TGTGCCACCAGCGGAAGACAGGGAAACATTCAGTACTTC. As protein: CATSGRQGNIQYF.

This chain links TRBV6-2 or TRBV6-3 with TRBJ1-1; D is undetermined. The CDR3 consists of 15 residues. Germline assignment: CDR1 MNHEY and CDR2 SVGEGT. V was shortened by 2 bases and J by 5 bases, with 15 bases between the two germline ends. The CDR3 sequence is CASSYARSVETEAFF. CDR3 bases: TGTGCCAGCAGTTACGCCAGGTCGGTTGAAACTGAAGCTTTCTTT.

In this sample, this clonotype turned up a few times. The chain carries TRBV7-3 and TRBJ2-7, with D possibly being TRBD1 (5 bases). Per the germline V gene, CDR1 is SGHTA and CDR2 is FQGTGA. The CDR3 runs to 13 residues. Trimming took off 5 bases at V and 6 bases at J, with 14 bases between the two ends. DNA for the CDR3: TGTGCCAGCAGCGCATACTCAGGGTCCGAGCAGTACTTC. It encodes CASSAYSGSEQYF.

This clonotype was counted only a few times. The rearrangement links TRBV10-1 to TRBJ2-2, with no clear D. In germline, CDR1 is WNHNN, CDR2 SYGVQD (reference sequence). The V end lost 3 bases, the J end lost 0 bases, and 5 bases lay between the germline ends. The CDR3 runs 14 residues. The CDR3 is CASSDIANTGELFF. CDR3 DNA: TGCGCCAGCAGTGACATCGCGAACACCGGGGAGCTGTTTTTT.

This clonotype was seen repeatedly, ten times or more. V usage is TRBV20-1 and J usage is TRBJ1-6, with TRBD1 matching 8 bases. Germline CDR1 is DFQATT and CDR2 is SNEGSKA (reference sequence). The CDR3 contains 12 residues. V trimming: 3 bases; J trimming: 8 bases; junction bases outside the gene matches: 0. The CDR3 loop is CSARTGDSPLHF. The CDR3 nucleotides are TGCAGTGCTAGGACAGGGGATTCACCCCTCCACTTT.

This clonotype was detected only a few times. The rearrangement joins TRBV7-9 to TRBJ2-5; 8 bases map to TRBD1. Per germline, CDR1 SEHNR and CDR2 FQNEAQ (reference sequence). V shed 4 bases and J 3 bases; nucleotides not matched to a gene: 13. This CDR3 is 17 amino acids long. Written as DNA, the CDR3 is TGTGCCAGCAGCTCGCCGGGACAGGTGCTCCCAGAAGAGACCCAGTACTTC. Its translation is CASSSPGQVLPEETQYF. Drawing the rest from reference TRBV7-9 and TRBJ2-5, the complete variable domain is DTGVSQNPRHKITKRGQNVTFRCDPISEHNRLYWYRQTLGQGPEFLTYFQNEAQLEKSRLLSDRFSAERPKGSFSTLEIQRTEQGDSAMYLCASSSPGQVLPEETQYFGPGTRLLVL.

This clonotype has just a few counts. V and J are TRBV19 and TRBJ2-1; 7 nucleotides match TRBD2. Germline V CDR1 and CDR2: LNHDA, SQIVND (reference sequence). V lost 5 bases, J lost 13 bases, and 5 bases stayed unmatched. The CDR3 sequence is 11 residues long. CDR3: CASSPGLPQFF. In DNA form, the CDR3 reads TGTGCCAGTAGTCCGGGACTACCCCAGTTCTTC.

Ten or more counts support this clonotype. The chain has TRBV4-1 and TRBJ1-4, with D unclear. Trimming shortened V by 4 bases and J by 2 bases, and 11 bases separated the two germline ends. This CDR3 has 15 amino acids. Germline loops: CDR1 MGHRA, CDR2 YSYEKL. CDR3 DNA: TGCGCCAGCAGCCCCAAGGGTTTCACTAATGAAAAACTGTTTTTT. Its protein product is CASSPKGFTNEKLFF.

This clonotype turned up a few times. The chain is built from TRBV5-1 and TRBJ2-7; the D gene could be TRBD1 or TRBD2 (6 bases each). Between the trimmed V and J ends, which lost 0 bases and 5 bases, there was a span of 9 bases. The CDR3 spans 13 residues. Germline-derived CDR1 and CDR2 are SGHRS and YFSETQ. The CDR3 region is CASSLEGGDEQYF. CDR3 DNA sequence: TGCGCCAGCAGCTTGGAGGGGGGCGACGAGCAGTACTTC.